This entry lists 7 T cell receptor beta chains sequenced from one sample in a study of blood T cell repertoires in COVID-19. This table comes from immunoSEQ multiplex PCR, and its TCRdb copy is limited to in-frame clones, with some not included. Seen here are 200,000 to 250,000 clones, 70% to 85% observed once, and the top ten hold approximately 1.9%. Sequencing was done on a sample of peripheral blood. These receptors originate from a woman aged 80 or older with acute or convalescent COVID-19.

This chain connects TRBV7-2 to TRBJ2-1, with 7 nucleotides matching TRBD2. The CDR3 extends over 14 amino acids. Germline V gene data show CDR1 as SGHTA and CDR2 as FQGNSA. J lost 9 bases, V lost 4 bases, and 9 bases had no gene match. CDR3 DNA sequence: TGTGCCAGCAGCTCTGGACTAGGCGCGGGTGAGCAGTTCTTC. Translating gives CASSSGLGAGEQFF. Filled out from reference TRBV7-2 and TRBJ2-1, the complete variable domain reads GAGVSQSPSNKVTEKGKDVELRCDPISGHTALYWYRQSLGQGLEFLIYFQGNSAPDKSGLPSDRFSAERTGGSVSTLTIQRTQQEDSAVYLCASSSGLGAGEQFFGPGTRLTVL.

In its sample, this clone was seen once. The chain has TRBV5-1 and TRBJ1-2; weak D call: TRBD1 (5 bases). Germline V gene data show CDR1 as SGHRS and CDR2 as YFSETQ. V lost 4 bases, J lost 4 bases, and 11 bases lay in between. This CDR3 region has 13 residues. CDR3 nucleotide sequence: TGCGCCAGCAGCGAAGACAGTTCCTATGGCTACACCTTC. Amino acid sequence: CASSEDSSYGYTF.

This chain joins TRBV4-1 and TRBJ1-1, with 9 bases fitting TRBD1. The V segment lost 7 bases and the J segment 4 bases; nucleotides outside the gene matches: 10. Looked up from germline, CDR1 is MGHRA and CDR2 is YSYEKL. The CDR3 is 15 amino acids. In nucleotides, the CDR3 is TGCGCCAGCACCGCCGGGGACAGGGCTGGCACTGAAGCTTTCTTT. It encodes CASTAGDRAGTEAFF.

The V and J genes are TRBV10-3 and TRBJ2-2, with 7 nucleotides matching TRBD1. The germline V gene has CDR1 ENHRY and CDR2 SYGVKD. The CDR3 is made up of 16 amino acids. Trimming removed 3 bases from V and 4 bases from J; junction bases left unmatched: 8. The CDR3 bases are TGTGCCATCAGTGAACTCGACAGGGTATCCACCGGGGAGCTGTTTTTT. The encoded protein is CAISELDRVSTGELFF.

The J gene is TRBJ1-1, the V gene TRBV7-2, with D tentatively TRBD1 (5 bases). The CDR3 is 14 amino acids. The germline gives CDR1 SGHTA, CDR2 FQGNSA. Trimming left V 2 bases short and J 10 bases short, with 17 bases between. CDR3 loop: CASSLSGQGGIAFF. DNA of the CDR3: TGTGCCAGCAGCTTATCGGGTCAGGGAGGGATAGCTTTCTTT.

The chain is built from TRBV5-1 and TRBJ1-3; a weak D match, TRBD1 (5 bases). Trimming cost V 0 bases and J 1 base, with 11 bases left between them. This CDR3 contains 16 residues. Germline V lookup: CDR1 SGHRS, CDR2 YFSETQ. CDR3 in amino acids: CASSLGQGWSGNTIYF. The CDR3 coding sequence is TGCGCCAGCAGCTTGGGTCAGGGATGGTCTGGAAACACCATATATTTT. Variable domain in full (rest from reference TRBV5-1 and TRBJ1-3): KAGVTQTPRYLIKTRGQQVTLSCSPISGHRSVSWYQQTPGQGLQFLFEYFSETQRNKGNFPGRFSGRQFSNSRSEMNVSTLELGDSALYLCASSLGQGWSGNTIYFGEGSWLTVV.

The J gene is TRBJ1-6, the V gene TRBV19; 7 positions agree with TRBD1. Germline assignment: CDR1 LNHDA and CDR2 SQIVND (reference sequence). The CDR3 totals 16 residues. Germline trimming cut 2 bases from V and 9 bases from J; bases unmatched to any gene: 10. The CDR3 region is CASSIKGGAPSSPLHF. The CDR3 bases are TGTGCCAGTAGTATAAAAGGGGGCGCGCCCAGTTCACCCCTCCACTTT.